Listed here are 28 T cell receptor beta chains from one sample, sequenced in a study of T-cell reconstitution after alpha-beta-depleted transplantation in children. Construction of the TCRbeta library involved unique molecular identifiers. TCRdb reanalysed the PCR reads using MiXCR and keeps one entry per CDR3 protein. The table shows 780,000 or so distinct CDR3 sequences, with less than 20% occurring only once. Material: PBMCs, mostly from graft donor cells, obtained 360 days after TCRalphabeta/CD19-depleted stem cell transplant. The source of these receptors is a male patient between 10 and 17 years old who had a stem cell transplant for acute lymphoblastic leukemia, so the T cells may come from the graft donor.

This clonotype was counted between two and nine times. V usage is TRBV20-1 and J usage is TRBJ2-7, with D maybe TRBD2 (6 bases). V gave up 3 bases and J gave up 0 bases, with 18 bases separating them. The V gene's germline CDR1 is DFQATT and CDR2 SNEGSKA (reference sequence). The CDR3 totals 16 residues. The CDR3 protein is CSASPPIAGSSYEQYF. The CDR3 DNA reads as TGCAGTGCTAGCCCCCCCATTGCGGGGTCCTCCTACGAGCAGTACTTC.

The chain has TRBV28 and TRBJ2-5; TRBD2 is a possible D gene (6 bases). The CDR3 has 17 amino acids. Germline V gives CDR1 MDHEN, CDR2 SYDVKM. The germline V and J ends were trimmed by 1 base and 5 bases, with 20 bases remaining between them. CDR3 amino acids: CASSLFNGGSFGETQYF. CDR3 nucleotides: TGTGCCAGCAGTTTATTTAACGGGGGAAGCTTCGGCGAGACCCAGTACTTC. The full variable domain, with the rest looked up from reference TRBV28 and TRBJ2-5, is DVKVTQSSRYLVKRTGEKVFLECVQDMDHENMFWYRQDPGLGLRLIYFSYDVKMKEKGDIPEGYSVSREKKERFSLILESASTNQTSMYLCASSLFNGGSFGETQYFGPGTRLLVL.

The chain couples TRBV7-9 to TRBJ2-1, with a weak D call TRBD1 (6 bases). V lost 5 bases and J 12 bases, leaving 20 bases between the germline ends. Germline V CDR1 and CDR2: SEHNR, FQNEAQ (reference sequence). The CDR3 contains 14 residues. The CDR3 nucleotides are TGTGCCAGCAGCCCCAGACAGGCACCGGGGAGGCAGTTCTTC. Translated: CASSPRQAPGRQFF.

This chain connects TRBV7-7 to TRBJ2-5; no clear D. The V end lost 3 bases, the J end lost 7 bases, and 24 bases lay between the germline ends. This CDR3 spans 17 amino acids. Per the germline V gene, CDR1 is SSHAT and CDR2 is FNYEAQ (reference sequence). The CDR3 sequence: CASSFLTGFLPEGTQYF. The CDR3 DNA reads TGTGCCAGCAGCTTCCTCACCGGCTTTCTCCCCGAAGGGACCCAGTACTTC.

This chain joins TRBV18 and TRBJ2-4; D is perhaps TRBD1 (5 bases). The CDR3 loop spans 16 amino acids. Trimming took 6 bases from V and 0 from J, leaving 15 bases between them. Germline CDR1 is KGHSH and CDR2 is LQKENI. In DNA, the CDR3 is TGTGCCAGCTCCCCCCGGACACATCTAGCCAAAAACATTCAGTACTTC. Protein product: CASSPRTHLAKNIQYF.

This clonotype was seen more than once but under ten times. This chain uses TRBV5-5 with TRBJ1-5, with 8 positions matching TRBD1. V gave up 0 bases and J gave up 2 bases; unmatched junction bases: 4. The V gene's germline CDR1 is SGHKS and CDR2 YYEKEE (reference sequence). CDR3 length: 16 amino acids. CDR3 DNA sequence: TGTGCCAGCAGCTTGGGGACAGGGAACGGCAATCAGCCCCAGCATTTT. Residues: CASSLGTGNGNQPQHF.

This clonotype was recorded many times. The chain uses TRBV15 and TRBJ1-1; maybe TRBD1 (5 bases). CDR1 is LNHNV, CDR2 YYDKDF, per germline (reference sequence). V was trimmed by 5 bases and J by 2 bases, leaving 12 bases between them. The CDR3 is made up of 14 amino acids. In DNA, the CDR3 is TGTGCCACCAGCGCCGAGGGGAGAAACACTGAAGCTTTCTTT. Protein sequence: CATSAEGRNTEAFF.

The J gene is TRBJ2-1, the V gene TRBV7-9; 11 nucleotides match TRBD2. The CDR3 is 14 amino acids. Germline loops: CDR1 SEHNR, CDR2 FQNEAQ (reference sequence). V dropped 8 bases and J dropped 7; count of bases not matched to a gene: 7. CDR3 nucleotide sequence: TGTGCCAGCCACCATCTAGCGGGGGGAAATGAGCAGTTCTTC. Protein sequence: CASHHLAGGNEQFF.

In its sample, this clonotype was seen a few times. The rearrangement links TRBV5-1 to TRBJ2-7, with D possibly being TRBD2 (5 bases). Germline-derived CDR1 and CDR2 are SGHRS and YFSETQ. V was pared by 5 bases and J by 2 bases, with 8 bases between. The CDR3 runs to 12 residues. The chain's CDR3 is CASRDFTYEQYF. Here the CDR3 DNA reads TGCGCCAGCAGGGACTTTACCTACGAGCAGTACTTC.

In this sample, this clonotype turned up a few times. This chain connects TRBV7-9 to TRBJ2-5; D uncertain. This CDR3 spans 14 amino acids. Germline CDR1 and CDR2: SEHNR and FQNEAQ (reference sequence). The ends were cut back, 0 bases at V and 3 bases at J, with 8 bases in the middle. The CDR3 loop reads CASSLAQTEETQYF. The CDR3 nucleotides are TGTGCCAGCAGCTTAGCGCAAACGGAAGAGACCCAGTACTTC.

V is TRBV7-3 and J is TRBJ2-3, with 7 bases aligning to TRBD2. Unmatched junction bases numbered 3, after V lost 6 bases and J lost 0 bases. CDR1 and CDR2 from the germline V gene are SGHTA and FQGTGA. CDR3 length: 14 amino acids. CDR3 sequence: CASRNSGSTDTQYF. CDR3 nucleotides: TGTGCCAGCAGGAATAGCGGGAGCACAGATACGCAGTATTTT.

This clonotype was detected many times. This chain links TRBV29-1 with TRBJ2-3; D is possibly TRBD1 or TRBD2 (5 bases each). Germline V gene data show CDR1 as SQVTM and CDR2 as ANQGSEA. V gave up 6 bases and J gave up 5 bases, with 15 bases separating them. This CDR3 contains 13 residues. CDR3 coding DNA: TGCAGCGTGGGGGAGCCGGTGGGAGATACGCAGTATTTT. It yields the protein CSVGEPVGDTQYF.

The chain couples TRBV29-1 to TRBJ2-7; 13 positions agree with TRBD2. The CDR3 consists of 15 residues. Germline assignment: CDR1 SQVTM and CDR2 ANQGSEA. The V and J ends lost 4 bases and 3 bases, in that order; junction bases with no gene match: 6. The CDR3 bases are TGCAGCGTTGGACTAGCGGGAGGCTTCAACTACGAGCAGTACTTC. Translation: CSVGLAGGFNYEQYF.

There are a few counts of this clonotype. The chain joins TRBV12-3 or TRBV12-4 to TRBJ2-7; tentatively, D is TRBD1 (6 bases). The length of the CDR3 is 14 residues. The V end lost 5 bases, the J end lost 4 bases, and 15 bases lay between the germline ends. CDR3 DNA: TGTGCCAGCAGTAACAAACGAGACAGGTACGAGCAGTACTTC. This translates into CASSNKRDRYEQYF.

The chain carries TRBV5-1 and TRBJ2-3; the match to TRBD1 covers 7 bases. Trimming took 5 bases from V and 3 from J; bases not matched to a gene: 9. Looked up from germline, CDR1 is SGHRS and CDR2 is YFSETQ. The CDR3 is 15 residues long. The DNA of the CDR3 is TGCGCCAGCAGGACCGACAGGGCATGGACAGATACGCAGTATTTT. Its translation: CASRTDRAWTDTQYF.

This clonotype was picked up a small number of times. This chain joins TRBV27 and TRBJ2-2; TRBD2 aligns across 14 bases. Germline CDR1 MNHEY, CDR2 SMNVEV (reference sequence). Losses at the gene ends were 4 bases for V and 1 base for J; bases not matched to a gene: 11. This CDR3 region has 20 residues. CDR3 amino acids: CASSSDPTSGRALNTGELFF. The CDR3 bases are TGTGCCAGCAGTTCCGACCCGACTAGCGGGAGGGCCCTGAACACCGGGGAGCTGTTTTTT.

The chain has TRBV14 and TRBJ1-1, with D uncertain. The germline V and J ends were trimmed by 4 bases and 0 bases, with 12 bases remaining between them. CDR3 length: 15 residues. CDR1 and CDR2 from the germline V gene are SGHDN and FVKESK. The DNA for the CDR3 is TGTGCCAGCAGCCCCCGAACTACTCTGAACACTGAAGCTTTCTTT. This encodes CASSPRTTLNTEAFF. Full variable domain (outside the CDR3, taken from reference TRBV14 and TRBJ1-1): EAGVTQFPSHSVIEKGQTVTLRCDPISGHDNLYWYRRVMGKEIKFLLHFVKESKQDESGMPNNRFLAERTGGTYSTLKVQPAELEDSGVYFCASSPRTTLNTEAFFGQGTRLTVV.

A few counts support this clonotype. The chain couples TRBV5-1 to TRBJ2-1; 16 nucleotides line up with TRBD2. Germline CDR1 SGHRS, CDR2 YFSETQ. V lost 1 base and J lost 9; bases outside the gene matches: 10. This CDR3 contains 18 residues. The CDR3 nucleotides are TGCGCCAGCAGCTTGTACGTCGGGACTAGCGGGAGGGCGGGTGAGCAGTTCTTC. Amino acid sequence: CASSLYVGTSGRAGEQFF. The full variable domain, with the rest looked up from reference TRBV5-1 and TRBJ2-1, is KAGVTQTPRYLIKTRGQQVTLSCSPISGHRSVSWYQQTPGQGLQFLFEYFSETQRNKGNFPGRFSGRQFSNSRSEMNVSTLELGDSALYLCASSLYVGTSGRAGEQFFGPGTRLTVL.

V usage is TRBV11-2 and J usage is TRBJ2-3; TRBD2 matches at 14 bases. V dropped 1 base and J dropped 2; count of bases not matched to a gene: 8. The germline V gene encodes CDR1 SGHAT and CDR2 FQNNGV. This CDR3 region has 19 residues. The CDR3 sequence: CASSLGLAGGPPLTDTQYF. In DNA form, the CDR3 reads TGTGCCAGCAGCTTAGGACTAGCGGGAGGGCCCCCTCTCACAGATACGCAGTATTTT. Supplemented by reference TRBV11-2 and TRBJ2-3, the full variable domain reads EAGVAQSPRYKIIEKRQSVAFWCNPISGHATLYWYQQILGQGPKLLIQFQNNGVVDDSQLPKDRFSAERLKGVDSTLKIQPAKLEDSAVYLCASSLGLAGGPPLTDTQYFGPGTRLTVL.

This clonotype turned up a few times. V is TRBV20-1 and J is TRBJ2-1; D gene unclear. This CDR3 contains 14 residues. With 6 bases removed from V and 3 bases from J, the gap between germline ends came to 15 bases. Per germline, CDR1 DFQATT and CDR2 SNEGSKA (reference sequence). Here the CDR3 DNA reads TGCAGTGCCCGACCCCCTCTGGGCTACAATGAGCAGTTCTTC. This gives the protein CSARPPLGYNEQFF.

The J gene is TRBJ2-1, the V gene TRBV5-1; 12 bases line up with TRBD2. The CDR3 consists of 17 residues. Germline loops: CDR1 SGHRS, CDR2 YFSETQ. The J segment lost 2 bases and the V segment lost 0 bases, leaving 3 bases of the junction unmatched. The CDR3 is CASSLVSSGRAYNEQFF. In nucleotides, the CDR3 is TGCGCCAGCAGCTTGGTGTCTAGCGGGAGGGCCTACAATGAGCAGTTCTTC.

The rearrangement uses TRBV27 and TRBJ2-1, with D maybe TRBD2 (5 bases). This CDR3 comprises 11 residues. CDR1 and CDR2 (germline): MNHEY, SMNVEV (reference sequence). The V and J ends lost 5 bases and 10 bases respectively, with 9 bases between them. The CDR3 DNA follows: TGTGCCAGCAGTGTTACGGGGGAGCAGTTCTTC. This gives the protein CASSVTGEQFF.

In its sample, this clonotype was seen many times. This chain links TRBV20-1 with TRBJ1-5; a weak D match, TRBD1 (6 bases). Trimming pared 3 bases from V and 9 bases from J, leaving 18 bases between. CDR3 size: 14 residues. Germline V gene lookup returns CDR1 DFQATT and CDR2 SNEGSKA (reference sequence). The CDR3 reads CSARGTGPGRPQHF. The CDR3 DNA reads TGCAGTGCTAGGGGTACAGGGCCCGGACGGCCCCAGCATTTT.

The chain uses TRBV20-1 and TRBJ2-7, with D possibly matching TRBD2 (5 bases). Per the germline V gene, CDR1 is DFQATT and CDR2 is SNEGSKA (reference sequence). Trimming left V 7 bases short and J 0 bases short, with 13 bases between. The CDR3 is 13 amino acids. The CDR3: CSGGWESSYEQYF. DNA of the CDR3: TGCAGTGGCGGGTGGGAATCCTCCTACGAGCAGTACTTC.

The rearrangement uses TRBV6-5 and TRBJ1-5, with D uncertain. Deletions cut 0 bases from V and 10 bases from J, with 13 bases between. Germline CDR1 reads MNHEY; CDR2 reads SVGAGI. The CDR3 has 14 amino acids. The CDR3 here is CASSYSGRVSPQHF. CDR3 bases: TGTGCCAGCAGTTACTCGGGGAGAGTCAGCCCCCAGCATTTT.

The CDR3 spells CASSRGEIPYEQYF. CDR3 sequence (DNA): TGCGCCAGCAGCCGAGGGGAGATCCCCTACGAGCAGTACTTC. This chain connects TRBV5-1 to TRBJ2-7; D may be TRBD1 or TRBD2 (5 bases each). Per germline, CDR1 SGHRS and CDR2 YFSETQ. This CDR3 is built from 14 residues. With 4 bases removed from V and 2 bases from J, the gap between germline ends came to 13 bases.

This rearrangement joins TRBV6-5 to TRBJ2-5, with D possibly TRBD2 on 5 matching bases. The CDR3 loop spans 12 amino acids. Germline CDR1 reads MNHEY; CDR2 reads SVGAGI. V shed 5 bases and J shed 7 bases, with 11 bases lying between them. CDR3 sequence: CASSPFRGTQYF. CDR3 bases: TGTGCCAGCAGTCCATTCCGGGGGACCCAGTACTTC.

V is TRBV5-1 and J is TRBJ1-2, with 9 bases that match TRBD1. Germline CDR1 SGHRS, CDR2 YFSETQ. Losses at the gene ends were 7 bases for V and 7 bases for J; bases not matched to a gene: 14. CDR3 size: 15 residues. The CDR3 reads CASSDRGRTTVGYTF. Here the CDR3 DNA reads TGCGCCAGCTCGGACAGGGGCCGCACCACCGTTGGCTACACCTTC.